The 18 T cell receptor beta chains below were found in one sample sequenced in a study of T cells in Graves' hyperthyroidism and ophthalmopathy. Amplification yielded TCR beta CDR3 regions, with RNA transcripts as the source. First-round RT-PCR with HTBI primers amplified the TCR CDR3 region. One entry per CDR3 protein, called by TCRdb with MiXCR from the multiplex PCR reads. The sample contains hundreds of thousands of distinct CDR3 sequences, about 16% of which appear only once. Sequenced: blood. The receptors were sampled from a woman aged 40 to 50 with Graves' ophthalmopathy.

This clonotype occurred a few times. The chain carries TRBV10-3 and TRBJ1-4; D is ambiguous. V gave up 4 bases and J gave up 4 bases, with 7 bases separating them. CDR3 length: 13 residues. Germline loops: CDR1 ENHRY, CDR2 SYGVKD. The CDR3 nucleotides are TGTGCCATCAGTGTGGAATATAATGAAAAACTGTTTTTT. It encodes CAISVEYNEKLFF.

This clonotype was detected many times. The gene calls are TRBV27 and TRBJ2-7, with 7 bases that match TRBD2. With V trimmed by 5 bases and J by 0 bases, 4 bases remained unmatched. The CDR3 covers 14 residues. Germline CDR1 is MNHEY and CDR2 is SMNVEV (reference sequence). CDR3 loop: CASSSGISSYEQYF. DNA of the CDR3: TGTGCCAGCAGTAGCGGGATTAGCTCCTACGAGCAGTACTTC.

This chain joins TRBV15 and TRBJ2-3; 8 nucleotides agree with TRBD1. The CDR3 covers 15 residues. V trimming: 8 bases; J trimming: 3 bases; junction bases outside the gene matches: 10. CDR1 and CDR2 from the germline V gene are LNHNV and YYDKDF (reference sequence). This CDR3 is CATSPGTGVTDTQYF. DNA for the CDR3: TGTGCCACCTCTCCCGGGACAGGAGTTACAGATACGCAGTATTTT.

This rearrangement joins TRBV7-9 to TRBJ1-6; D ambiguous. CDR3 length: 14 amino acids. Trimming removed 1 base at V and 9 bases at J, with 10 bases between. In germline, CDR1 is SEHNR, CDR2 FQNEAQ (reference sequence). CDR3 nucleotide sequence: TGTGCCAGCAGCTTAGAAGCAAGTGGTTCACCCCTCCACTTT. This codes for CASSLEASGSPLHF.

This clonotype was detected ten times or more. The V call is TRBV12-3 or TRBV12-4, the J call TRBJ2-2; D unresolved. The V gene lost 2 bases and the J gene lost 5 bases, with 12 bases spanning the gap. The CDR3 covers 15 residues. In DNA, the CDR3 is TGTGCCAGCAGTTTATCGGGTTCCAGGACCGGGGAGCTGTTTTTT. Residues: CASSLSGSRTGELFF.

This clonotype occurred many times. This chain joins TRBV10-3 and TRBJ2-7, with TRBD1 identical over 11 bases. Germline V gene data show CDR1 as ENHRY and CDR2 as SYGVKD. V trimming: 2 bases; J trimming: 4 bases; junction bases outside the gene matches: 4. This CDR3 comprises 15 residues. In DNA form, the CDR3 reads TGTGCCATCAGTGAGACGGACAGGGGGCAATACGAGCAGTACTTC. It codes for CAISETDRGQYEQYF.

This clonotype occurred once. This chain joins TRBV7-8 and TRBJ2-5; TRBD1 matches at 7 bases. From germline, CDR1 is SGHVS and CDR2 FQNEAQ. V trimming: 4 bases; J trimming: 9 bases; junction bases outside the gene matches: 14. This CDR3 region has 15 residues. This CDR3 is CASSSTVEGAAAQYF. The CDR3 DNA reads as TGTGCCAGCAGCTCAACCGTCGAGGGGGCTGCGGCCCAGTACTTC.

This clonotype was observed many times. The CDR3 region is CASSEALRAPAIYF. The CDR3 DNA sequence: TGTGCCAGCAGTGAAGCGCTTCGGGCGCCGGCCATATATTTT. The J gene is TRBJ1-3, the V gene TRBV2; the D is unclear. V gave up 0 bases and J gave up 11 bases, with 14 bases separating them. The CDR3 is 14 amino acids. Germline CDR1 SNHLY, CDR2 FYNNEI.

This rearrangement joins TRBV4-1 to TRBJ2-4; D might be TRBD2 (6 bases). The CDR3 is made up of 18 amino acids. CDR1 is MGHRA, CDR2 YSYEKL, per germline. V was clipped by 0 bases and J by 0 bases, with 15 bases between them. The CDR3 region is CASSQDDGQGLAKNIQYF. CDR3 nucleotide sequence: TGCGCCAGCAGCCAAGATGACGGCCAGGGACTAGCCAAAAACATTCAGTACTTC.

CDR3 protein: CASSQVTSGGPPYEQYF. Here the CDR3 DNA reads TGTGCCAGCAGCCAAGTTACAAGCGGGGGTCCACCCTACGAGCAGTACTTC. The chain combines TRBV4-2 with TRBJ2-7, with 8 nucleotides matching TRBD2. CDR1 and CDR2 from the germline V gene are LGHNA and YNFKEQ. The CDR3 loop spans 17 amino acids. The J segment lost 2 bases and the V segment lost 1 base, leaving 10 bases of the junction unmatched.

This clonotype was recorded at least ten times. CDR3 protein: CASNDQLSNQPQHF. The CDR3 DNA is TGTGCCAGCAACGACCAACTAAGCAATCAGCCCCAGCATTTT. The chain is built from TRBV6-1 and TRBJ1-5; no clear D. The CDR3 has 14 residues. Germline CDR1 and CDR2: MNHNS and SASEGT. The V end lost 7 bases, the J end lost 1 base, and 11 bases lay between the germline ends.

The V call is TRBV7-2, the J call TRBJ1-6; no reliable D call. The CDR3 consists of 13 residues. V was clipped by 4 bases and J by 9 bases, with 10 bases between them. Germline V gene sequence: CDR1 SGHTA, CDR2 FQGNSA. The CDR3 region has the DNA TGTGCCAGCAGCTCCCCCCGGGGTTCACCCCTCCACTTT. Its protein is CASSSPRGSPLHF. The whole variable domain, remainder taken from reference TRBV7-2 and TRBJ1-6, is GAGVSQSPSNKVTEKGKDVELRCDPISGHTALYWYRQSLGQGLEFLIYFQGNSAPDKSGLPSDRFSAERTGGSVSTLTIQRTQQEDSAVYLCASSSPRGSPLHFGNGTRLTVT.

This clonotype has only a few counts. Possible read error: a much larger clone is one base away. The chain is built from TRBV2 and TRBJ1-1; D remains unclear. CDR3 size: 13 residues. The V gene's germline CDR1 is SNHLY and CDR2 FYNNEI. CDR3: CASSGEVNTEASF. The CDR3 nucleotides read TGTGCCAGCAGTGGGGAAGTGAACACTGAAGCTTCCTTT. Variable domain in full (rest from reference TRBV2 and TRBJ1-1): EPEVTQTPSHQVTQMGQEVILRCVPISNHLYFYWYRQILGQKVEFLVSFYNNEISEKSEIFDDQFSVERPDGSNFTLKIRSTKLEDSAMYFCASSGEVNTEASFGQGTRLTVV.

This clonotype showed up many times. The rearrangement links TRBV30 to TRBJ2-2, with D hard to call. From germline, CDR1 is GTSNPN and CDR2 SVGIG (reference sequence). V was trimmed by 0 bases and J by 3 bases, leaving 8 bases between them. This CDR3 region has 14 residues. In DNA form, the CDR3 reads TGTGCCTGGAGTGTAACCACATACACCGGGGAGCTGTTTTTT. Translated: CAWSVTTYTGELFF.

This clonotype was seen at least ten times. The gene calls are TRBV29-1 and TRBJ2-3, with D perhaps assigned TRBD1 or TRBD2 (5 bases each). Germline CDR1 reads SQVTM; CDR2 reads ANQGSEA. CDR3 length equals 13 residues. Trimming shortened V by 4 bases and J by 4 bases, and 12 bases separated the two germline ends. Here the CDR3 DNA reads TGCAGCGTTGGGGCAGGGCGGGCAGATACGCAGTATTTT. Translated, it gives CSVGAGRADTQYF.

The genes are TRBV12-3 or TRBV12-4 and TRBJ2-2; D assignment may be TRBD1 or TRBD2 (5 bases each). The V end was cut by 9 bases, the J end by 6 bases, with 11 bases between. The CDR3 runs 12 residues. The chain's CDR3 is CASTPGPGELFF. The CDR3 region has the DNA TGTGCCAGTACCCCGGGGCCCGGGGAGCTGTTTTTT.

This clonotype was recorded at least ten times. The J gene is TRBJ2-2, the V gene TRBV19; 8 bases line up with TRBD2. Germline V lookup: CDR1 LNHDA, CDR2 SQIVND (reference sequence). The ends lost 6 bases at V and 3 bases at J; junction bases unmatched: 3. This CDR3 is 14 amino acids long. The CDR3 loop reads CASSWGLDTGELFF. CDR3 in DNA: TGTGCCAGTAGCTGGGGACTAGACACCGGGGAGCTGTTTTTT.

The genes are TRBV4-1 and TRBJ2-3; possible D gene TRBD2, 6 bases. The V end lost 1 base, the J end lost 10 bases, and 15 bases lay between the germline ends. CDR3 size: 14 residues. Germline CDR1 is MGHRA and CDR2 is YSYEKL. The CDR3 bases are TGCGCCAGCAGCCAAGGGGACTCGTTCGGTGCGCAGTATTTT. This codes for CASSQGDSFGAQYF.